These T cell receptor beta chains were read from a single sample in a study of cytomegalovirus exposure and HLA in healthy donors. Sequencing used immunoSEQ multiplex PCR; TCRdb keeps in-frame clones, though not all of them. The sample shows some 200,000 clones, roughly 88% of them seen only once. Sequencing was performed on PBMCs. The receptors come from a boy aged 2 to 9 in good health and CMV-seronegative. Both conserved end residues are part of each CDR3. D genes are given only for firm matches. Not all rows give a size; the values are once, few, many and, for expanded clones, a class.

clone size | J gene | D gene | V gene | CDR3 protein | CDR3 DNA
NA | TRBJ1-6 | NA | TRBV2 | CASSEQVGSPLHF | TGTGCCAGCAGTGAACAGGTTGGCTCACCCCTCCACTTT
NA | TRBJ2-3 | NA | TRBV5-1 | CASSLGGQIDTQYF | TGCGCCAGCAGCTTGGGTGGACAGATTGATACGCAGTATTTT
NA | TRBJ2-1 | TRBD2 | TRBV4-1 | CASSHPGASGGNYGNEQFF | TGCGCCAGCAGCCACCCGGGGGCTAGCGGGGGTAACTACGGCAATGAGCAGTTCTTC
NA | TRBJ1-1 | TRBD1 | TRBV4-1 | CASSRADRANTEAFF | TGCGCCAGCAGCCGAGCCGACAGGGCCAACACTGAAGCTTTCTTT
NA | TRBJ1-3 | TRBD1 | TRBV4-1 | CASSLGHRGSGNTIYF | TGCGCCAGCAGTCTTGGCCACAGGGGTAGTGGAAACACCATATATTTT
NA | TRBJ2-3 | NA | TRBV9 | CASSVGALNTDTQYF | TGTGCCAGCAGCGTAGGTGCGCTAAACACAGATACGCAGTATTTT
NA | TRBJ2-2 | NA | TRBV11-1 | CASSLAPGSPGELFF | TGTGCCAGCAGCTTAGCGCCCGGGTCCCCCGGGGAGCTGTTTTTT
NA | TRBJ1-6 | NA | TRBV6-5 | CASRSPSSYNSPLHF | TGTGCCAGCCGCTCGCCTAGCTCCTATAATTCACCCCTCCACTTT
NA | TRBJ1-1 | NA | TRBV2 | CASLGGNTEAFF | TGTGCCAGCCTTGGCGGGAACACTGAAGCTTTCTTT
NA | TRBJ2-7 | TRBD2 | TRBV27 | CASSLVGLADYEQYF | TGTGCCAGCAGTTTAGTAGGACTAGCGGATTACGAGCAGTACTTC
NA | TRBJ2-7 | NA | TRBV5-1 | CASSLTGDSYEQYF | TGCGCCAGCAGCCTGACAGGCGACTCCTACGAGCAGTACTTC
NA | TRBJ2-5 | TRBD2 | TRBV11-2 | CASSIGRTSAFRTQYF | TGTGCCAGCAGCATAGGGAGGACTAGCGCTTTTCGGACCCAGTACTTC
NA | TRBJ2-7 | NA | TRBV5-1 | CASSLSLEYEQYF | TGCGCCAGCAGCTTAAGTCTAGAGTACGAGCAGTACTTC
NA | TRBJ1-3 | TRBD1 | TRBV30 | CAWSGDRGSGNTIYF | TGTGCCTGGAGTGGGGACAGGGGCTCTGGAAACACCATATATTTT
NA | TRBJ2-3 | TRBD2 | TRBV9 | CASSVDPSGSSVVADTQYF | TGTGCCAGCAGCGTAGATCCTAGCGGGAGTTCTGTAGTTGCAGATACGCAGTATTTT
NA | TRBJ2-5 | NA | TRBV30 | CAWTKPWAGLQETQYF | TGTGCCTGGACCAAACCCTGGGCGGGCCTCCAAGAGACCCAGTACTTC
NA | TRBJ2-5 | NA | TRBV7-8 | CASSLIAVETQYF | TGTGCCAGCAGCTTAATAGCTGTCGAGACCCAGTACTTC
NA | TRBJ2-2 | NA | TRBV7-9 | CASSPKVVRTGELFF | TGTGCCAGCAGCCCTAAAGTCGTCCGGACCGGGGAGCTGTTTTTT
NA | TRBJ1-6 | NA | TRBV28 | CASSFRGTYSPLHF | TGTGCCAGCAGTTTTAGGGGCACTTATTCACCCCTCCACTTT
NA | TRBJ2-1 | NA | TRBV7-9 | CASSPGADEQFF | TGTGCCAGCAGTCCGGGAGCGGATGAGCAGTTCTTC
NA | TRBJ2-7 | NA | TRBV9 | CASSVGPGVAKYEQYF | TGTGCCAGCAGCGTAGGGCCAGGGGTCGCCAAATACGAGCAGTACTTC
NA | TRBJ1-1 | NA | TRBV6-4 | CASSEQADTEAFF | TGTGCCAGCAGTGAACAGGCTGACACTGAAGCTTTCTTT
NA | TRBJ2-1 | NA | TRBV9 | CASSAPSGGLSYNEQFF | TGTGCCAGCAGCGCCCCCTCCGGGGGACTCTCCTACAATGAGCAGTTCTTC
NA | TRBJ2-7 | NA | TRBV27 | CASSFLGAAYEQYF | TGTGCCAGCAGTTTCCTAGGGGCAGCCTACGAGCAGTACTTC
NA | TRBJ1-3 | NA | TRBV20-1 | CSEAENTIYF | TGCAGTGAAGCTGAAAACACCATATATTTT
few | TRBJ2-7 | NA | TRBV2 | CATAMTAGYEQYF | TGTGCCACAGCCATGACCGCGGGCTACGAGCAGTACTTC
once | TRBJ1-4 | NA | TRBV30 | CAWSVGSSNEKLFF | TGTGCCTGGAGCGTCGGGAGTTCTAATGAAAAACTGTTTTTT
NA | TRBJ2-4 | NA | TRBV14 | CASSQDWAGTKNIQYF | TGTGCCAGCAGCCAAGATTGGGCGGGAACCAAAAACATTCAGTACTTC
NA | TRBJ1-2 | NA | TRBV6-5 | CASRSKGGGGYTF | TGTGCCAGCAGGTCAAAAGGGGGGGGTGGCTACACCTTC
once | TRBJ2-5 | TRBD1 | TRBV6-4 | CASSDSPGTGTQYF | TGTGCCAGCAGTGACTCACCAGGGACAGGGACCCAGTACTTC
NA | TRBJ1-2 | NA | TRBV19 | CATQQRVYGYTF | TGTGCCACCCAACAGAGGGTCTATGGCTACACCTTC
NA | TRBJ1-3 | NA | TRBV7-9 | CASSFGEFSGNTIYF | TGTGCCAGCAGCTTTGGGGAGTTCTCTGGAAACACCATATATTTT
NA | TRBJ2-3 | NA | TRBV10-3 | CAISGRDKDTQYF | TGTGCCATCAGTGGTCGGGATAAAGATACGCAGTATTTT
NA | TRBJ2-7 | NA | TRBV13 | CASSFGEGAYEQYF | TGTGCCAGCAGCTTCGGGGAAGGCGCCTACGAGCAGTACTTC
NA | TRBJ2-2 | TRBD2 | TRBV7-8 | CASRSGGPGGELFF | TGTGCCAGCAGAAGCGGGGGGCCAGGCGGGGAGCTGTTTTTT
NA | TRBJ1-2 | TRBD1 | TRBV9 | CASSGGGTGEAGYTF | TGTGCCAGCAGCGGGGGGGGGACAGGGGAGGCTGGCTACACCTTC
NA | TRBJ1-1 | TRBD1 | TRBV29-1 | CSASTFRGAANTEAFF | TGCAGCGCCTCAACCTTCAGGGGGGCGGCGAACACTGAAGCTTTCTTT
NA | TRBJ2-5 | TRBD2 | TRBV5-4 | CASSLRGGQETQYF | TGTGCCAGCAGCTTGCGGGGGGGACAAGAGACCCAGTACTTC
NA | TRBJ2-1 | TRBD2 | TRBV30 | CAWSHGAGGWDEQFF | TGTGCCTGGAGTCATGGGGCGGGGGGGTGGGATGAGCAGTTCTTC
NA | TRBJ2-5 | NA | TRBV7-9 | CASSLGGAQETQYF | TGTGCCAGCAGCCTTGGGGGGGCTCAAGAGACCCAGTACTTC
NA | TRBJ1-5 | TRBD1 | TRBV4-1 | CASSQDPRGHSNQPQHF | TGCGCCAGCAGCCAAGATCCAAGGGGGCATAGCAATCAGCCCCAGCATTTT
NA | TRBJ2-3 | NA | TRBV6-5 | CASRRQATSTDTQYF | TGTGCCAGCAGAAGACAGGCTACTAGCACAGATACGCAGTATTTT
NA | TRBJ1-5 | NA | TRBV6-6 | CASSPPYSGQPQHF | TGTGCCAGCAGTCCTCCCTATTCAGGGCAGCCCCAGCATTTT
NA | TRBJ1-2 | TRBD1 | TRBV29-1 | CSVTDRGYGYTF | TGCAGCGTCACTGACAGGGGTTATGGCTACACCTTC
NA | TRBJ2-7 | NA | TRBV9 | CASSSDRAYEQYF | TGTGCCAGCAGCTCCGACAGAGCCTACGAGCAGTACTTC
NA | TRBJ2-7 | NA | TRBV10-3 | CAISATMTGPYEQYF | TGTGCCATCAGCGCAACGATGACGGGTCCCTACGAGCAGTACTTC
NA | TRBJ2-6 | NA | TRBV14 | CASSRVSGANVLTF | TGTGCCAGCAGCCGAGTCTCTGGGGCCAACGTCCTGACTTTC
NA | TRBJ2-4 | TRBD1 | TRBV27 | CASSTTGQGYIQYF | TGTGCCAGCAGCACCACCGGACAGGGTTACATTCAGTACTTC
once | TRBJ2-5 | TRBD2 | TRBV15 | CATSTGLAGEETQYF | TGTGCCACCTCAACCGGGCTAGCGGGAGAAGAGACCCAGTACTTC
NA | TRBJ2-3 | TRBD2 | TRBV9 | CASSVVASGGSFTDTQYF | TGTGCCAGCAGCGTAGTGGCTAGCGGGGGGTCCTTCACAGATACGCAGTATTTT
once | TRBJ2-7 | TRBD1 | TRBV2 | CASSEEGQGHPLDTRQYF | TGTGCCAGCAGTGAAGAGGGACAGGGCCATCCACTCGACACCCGGCAGTACTTC
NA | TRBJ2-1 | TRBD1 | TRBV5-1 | CASSLWQSSRDRSYNEQFF | TGCGCCAGCAGCTTGTGGCAGTCGTCCCGGGACAGATCCTACAATGAGCAGTTCTTC
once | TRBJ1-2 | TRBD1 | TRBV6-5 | CASSAPGQDTVTF | TGTGCCAGCAGTGCCCCGGGACAGGACACCGTGACCTTC
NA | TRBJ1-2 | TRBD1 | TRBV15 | CATSNADRGGANYGYTF | TGTGCCACCAGCAACGCGGACAGGGGGGGAGCTAACTATGGCTACACCTTC